A selection of T cell receptor beta chains follows, all from one sample in a study of cytomegalovirus exposure and HLA in healthy donors. Sequencing was performed with immunoSEQ multiplex PCR; in TCRdb, only in-frame clones are kept and a portion is missing. The sample shows some 89,000 clones, over 70% of them seen only once. The sample was PBMCs. The receptors originated from a man in his sixties in good health and CMV-seronegative. CDR3s include the opening cysteine and the closing phenylalanine or tryptophan. The D gene is left open where the match is weak. Not all rows give a size; the values are once, few, many and, for expanded clones, a class.

TRBV5-1	16	TRBJ1-1	.	.	TGCGCCAGCAGCATAAATGCAGGGGTCCAGAACACTGAAGCTTTCTTT	CASSINAGVQNTEAFF
TRBV6-4	15	TRBJ1-1	.	.	TGTGCCAGCAGCTTACGACAGTATTCGAACACTGAAGCTTTCTTT	CASSLRQYSNTEAFF
TRBV7-9	15	TRBJ2-1	.	.	TGTGCCAGCAGTGGGACTCCCAGCTCCTACAATGAGCAGTTCTTC	CASSGTPSSYNEQFF
TRBV28	13	TRBJ1-2	.	.	TGTGCCAGCAGTTTAGGAGGCAGTTATGGCTACACCTTC	CASSLGGSYGYTF
TRBV4-3	15	TRBJ2-7	TRBD2	.	TGCGCCAGCAGCCCGTACCCTGGACTAGCGGGCGAGCAGTACTTC	CASSPYPGLAGEQYF
TRBV15	14	TRBJ2-5	.	.	TGTGCCACCAGCAGAGATCTGGGGCGGCAGACCCAGTACTTC	CATSRDLGRQTQYF
TRBV7-9	15	TRBJ2-5	TRBD2	.	TGTGCCAGCAGCTTACAGCGGGGGGTAGGTGAGACCCAGTACTTC	CASSLQRGVGETQYF
TRBV13	19	TRBJ1-2	TRBD1	.	TGTGCCAGCAGCTTAGTTTTTATTCGGCACAGGGGGCCCTACTATGGCTACACCTTC	CASSLVFIRHRGPYYGYTF
TRBV30	12	TRBJ2-5	.	.	TGTGCCTGGACTCAGGGCCAAGAGACCCAGTACTTC	CAWTQGQETQYF
TRBV6-1	17	TRBJ2-7	TRBD1	few	TGTGCCAGCAGTGAAGAGTTTGGGACAGGGGGCGTACGGGAGCAGTACTTC	CASSEEFGTGGVREQYF
TRBV2	14	TRBJ2-3	TRBD2	few	TGTGCCAGCAAGCAGGCGGGAGGATCAGATACGCAGTATTTT	CASKQAGGSDTQYF
TRBV6-5	15	TRBJ2-5	TRBD2	.	TGTGCCAGCAGTTACAGTTGGGTGCGGGGGGAGACCCAGTACTTC	CASSYSWVRGETQYF
TRBV7-2	12	TRBJ1-2	.	.	TGTGCCAGCAGCTTGAGCAACTATGGCTACACCTTC	CASSLSNYGYTF
TRBV5-1	17	TRBJ2-7	TRBD1	.	TGCGCCAGCAGCAAGGACGCGATCGGGACAGGGAACTACGAGCAGTACTTC	CASSKDAIGTGNYEQYF
TRBV6-1	18	TRBJ2-1	TRBD2	.	TGTGCCAGCAGTGAACTCACGGGGCTGGCGGGAGTCAACAATGAGCAGTTCTTC	CASSELTGLAGVNNEQFF
TRBV19	15	TRBJ2-7	.	.	TGTGCCAGTAGTGGGTCTAGGACTACCTCCTACGAGCAGTACTTC	CASSGSRTTSYEQYF
TRBV30	15	TRBJ2-3	.	few	TGTGCCTGGAGCCTCCTCCGGGGTGGTGGAGATACGCAGTATTTT	CAWSLLRGGGDTQYF
TRBV30	11	TRBJ1-1	.	.	TGTGCCTGGAGTCCCATGACTGAAGCTTTCTTT	CAWSPMTEAFF
TRBV6-6	14	TRBJ2-7	.	.	TGTGCCAGCAGTTCCCCCCAGGGTAACTACGAGCAGTACTTC	CASSSPQGNYEQYF
TRBV15	13	TRBJ2-7	TRBD2	few	TGTGCCACCAGCAGAGATGGGGTTAGCGGGAGCTCCTTC	CATSRDGVSGSSF
TRBV5-1	15	TRBJ2-5	TRBD1	.	TGCGCCAGCAGCCCAGGTAGGGGGCCCCAAGAGACCCAGTACTTC	CASSPGRGPQETQYF
TRBV28	16	TRBJ1-5	TRBD1	.	TGTGCCAGCAGGCGTGACAGGGGAAGATCGAATCAGCCCCAGCATTTT	CASRRDRGRSNQPQHF
TRBV14	14	TRBJ1-1	.	.	TGTGCCAGCAGCCAAGATCACGGGGGCACTGAAGCTTTCTTT	CASSQDHGGTEAFF